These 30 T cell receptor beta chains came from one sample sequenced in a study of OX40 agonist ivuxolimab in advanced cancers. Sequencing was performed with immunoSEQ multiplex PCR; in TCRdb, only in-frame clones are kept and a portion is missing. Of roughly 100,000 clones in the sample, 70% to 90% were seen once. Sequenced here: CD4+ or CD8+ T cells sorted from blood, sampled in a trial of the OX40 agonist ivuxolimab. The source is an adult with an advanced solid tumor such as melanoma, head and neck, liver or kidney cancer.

The CDR3 loop reads CASSSDRASYEQYF. The CDR3 coding sequence is TGTGCCAGCAGCTCAGACAGGGCCTCCTACGAGCAGTACTTC. The chain combines TRBV7-9 with TRBJ2-7; TRBD1 matches at 7 bases. This CDR3 region has 14 residues. Germline CDR1 is SEHNR and CDR2 is FQNEAQ (reference sequence). Unmatched junction bases numbered 3, after V lost 4 bases and J lost 0 bases.

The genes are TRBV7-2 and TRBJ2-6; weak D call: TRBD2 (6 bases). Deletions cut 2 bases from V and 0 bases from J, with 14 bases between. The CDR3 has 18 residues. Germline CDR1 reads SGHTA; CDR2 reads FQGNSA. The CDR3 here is CASSLSLGGTSGANVLTF. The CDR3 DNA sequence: TGTGCCAGCAGCTTATCTTTGGGGGGAACCTCTGGGGCCAACGTCCTGACTTTC.

CDR3 DNA sequence: TGTGCCAGCACCAGGGTGGGACCGACTGAAGATGAGCAGTTCTTC. Residues: CASTRVGPTEDEQFF. The chain links TRBV7-9 to TRBJ2-1; D is perhaps TRBD1 or TRBD2 (5 bases each). Germline V lookup: CDR1 SEHNR, CDR2 FQNEAQ (reference sequence). Trimming cost V 7 bases and J 8 bases, with 21 bases left between them. The length of the CDR3 is 15 residues.

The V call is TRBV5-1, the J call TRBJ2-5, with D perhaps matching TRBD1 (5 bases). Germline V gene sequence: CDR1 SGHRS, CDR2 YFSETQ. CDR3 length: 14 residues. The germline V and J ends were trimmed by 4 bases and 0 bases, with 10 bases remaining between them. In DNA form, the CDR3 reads TGCGCCAGCAGCCTGACAGCGTACCAAGAGACCCAGTACTTC. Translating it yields CASSLTAYQETQYF.

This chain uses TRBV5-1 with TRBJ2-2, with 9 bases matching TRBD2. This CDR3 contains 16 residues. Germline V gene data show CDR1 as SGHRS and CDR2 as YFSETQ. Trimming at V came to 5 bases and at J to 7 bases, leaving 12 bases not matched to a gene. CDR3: CASSMGASGIVGELFF. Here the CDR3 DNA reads TGCGCCAGCAGTATGGGGGCTAGCGGGATCGTCGGGGAGCTGTTTTTT.

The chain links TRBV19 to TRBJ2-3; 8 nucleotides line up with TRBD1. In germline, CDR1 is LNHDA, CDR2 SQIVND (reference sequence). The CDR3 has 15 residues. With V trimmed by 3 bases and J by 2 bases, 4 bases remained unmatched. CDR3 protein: CASSMDRESTDTQYF. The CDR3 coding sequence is TGTGCCAGTAGTATGGACAGGGAGTCCACAGATACGCAGTATTTT. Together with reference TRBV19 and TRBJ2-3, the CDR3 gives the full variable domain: DGGITQSPKYLFRKEGQNVTLSCEQNLNHDAMYWYRQDPGQGLRLIYYSQIVNDFQKGDIAEGYSVSREKKESFPLTVTSAQKNPTAFYLCASSMDRESTDTQYFGPGTRLTVL.

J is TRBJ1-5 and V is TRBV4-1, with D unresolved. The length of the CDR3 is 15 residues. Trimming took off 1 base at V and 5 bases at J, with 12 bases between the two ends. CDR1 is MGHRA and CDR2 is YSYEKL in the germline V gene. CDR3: CASSQVMQMYQPQHF. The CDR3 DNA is TGCGCCAGCAGCCAAGTGATGCAGATGTATCAGCCCCAGCATTTT.

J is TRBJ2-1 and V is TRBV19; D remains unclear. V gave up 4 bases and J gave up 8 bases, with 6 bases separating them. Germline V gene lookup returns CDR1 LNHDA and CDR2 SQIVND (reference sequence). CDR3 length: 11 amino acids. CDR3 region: CASSTSYEQFF. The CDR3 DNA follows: TGTGCCAGTAGTACAAGTTATGAGCAGTTCTTC.

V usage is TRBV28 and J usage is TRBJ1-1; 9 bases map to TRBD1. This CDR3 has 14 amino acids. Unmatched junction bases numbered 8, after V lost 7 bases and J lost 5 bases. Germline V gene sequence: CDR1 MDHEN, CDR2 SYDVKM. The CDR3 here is CASISGQGETEAFF. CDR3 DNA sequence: TGTGCCAGCATATCGGGACAGGGAGAAACTGAAGCTTTCTTT. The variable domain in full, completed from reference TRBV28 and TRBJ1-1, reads DVKVTQSSRYLVKRTGEKVFLECVQDMDHENMFWYRQDPGLGLRLIYFSYDVKMKEKGDIPEGYSVSREKKERFSLILESASTNQTSMYLCASISGQGETEAFFGQGTRLTVV.

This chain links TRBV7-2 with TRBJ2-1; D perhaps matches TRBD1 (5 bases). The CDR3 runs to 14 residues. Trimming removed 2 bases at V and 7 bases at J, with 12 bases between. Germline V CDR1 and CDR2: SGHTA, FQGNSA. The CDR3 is CASSLPQGSNEQFF. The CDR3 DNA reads TGTGCCAGCAGCTTACCGCAGGGAAGTAATGAGCAGTTCTTC.

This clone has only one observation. CDR3 bases: TGTGCCACCAGCAGAGGAACCTCCCTAGCGGGGGGCTACGAGCAGTACTTC. Translated: CATSRGTSLAGGYEQYF. The rearrangement uses TRBV15 and TRBJ2-7; 11 bases line up with TRBD2. V trimming: 1 base; J trimming: 3 bases; junction bases outside the gene matches: 8. Germline values: CDR1 LNHNV, CDR2 YYDKDF (reference sequence). The CDR3 extends over 17 amino acids.

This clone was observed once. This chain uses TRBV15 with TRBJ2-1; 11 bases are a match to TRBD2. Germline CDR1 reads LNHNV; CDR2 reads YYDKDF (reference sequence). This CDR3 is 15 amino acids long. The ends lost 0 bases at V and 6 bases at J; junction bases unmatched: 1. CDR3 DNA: TGTGCCACCAGCAGAGATAGCGGGAGGGCCAATGAGCAGTTCTTC. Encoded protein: CATSRDSGRANEQFF.

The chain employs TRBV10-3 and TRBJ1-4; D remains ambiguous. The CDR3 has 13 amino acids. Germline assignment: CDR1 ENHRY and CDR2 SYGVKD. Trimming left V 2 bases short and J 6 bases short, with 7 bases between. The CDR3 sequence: CAISEGRDEKLFF. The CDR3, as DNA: TGTGCCATCAGTGAGGGGAGGGATGAAAAACTGTTTTTT.

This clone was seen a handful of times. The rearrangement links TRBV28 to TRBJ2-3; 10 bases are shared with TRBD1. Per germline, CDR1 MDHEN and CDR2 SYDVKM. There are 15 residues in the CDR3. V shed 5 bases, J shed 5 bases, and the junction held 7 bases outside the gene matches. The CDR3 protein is CASSPRQGAGDTQYF. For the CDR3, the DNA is TGTGCCAGCAGTCCAAGACAGGGGGCGGGAGATACGCAGTATTTT.

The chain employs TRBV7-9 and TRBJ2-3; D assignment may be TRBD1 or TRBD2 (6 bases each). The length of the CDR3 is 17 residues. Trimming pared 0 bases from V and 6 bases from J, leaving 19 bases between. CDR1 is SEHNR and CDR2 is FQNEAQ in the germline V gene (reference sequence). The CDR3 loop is CASSLARRGTLRDTQYF. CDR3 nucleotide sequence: TGTGCCAGCAGCTTAGCACGGAGGGGGACCCTTCGTGATACGCAGTATTTT.

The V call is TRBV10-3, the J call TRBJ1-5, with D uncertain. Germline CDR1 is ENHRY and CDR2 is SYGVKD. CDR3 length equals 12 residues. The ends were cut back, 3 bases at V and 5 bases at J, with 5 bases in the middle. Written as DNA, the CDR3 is TGTGCCATCAGTGATCTAGATCAGCCCCAGCATTTT. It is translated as CAISDLDQPQHF.

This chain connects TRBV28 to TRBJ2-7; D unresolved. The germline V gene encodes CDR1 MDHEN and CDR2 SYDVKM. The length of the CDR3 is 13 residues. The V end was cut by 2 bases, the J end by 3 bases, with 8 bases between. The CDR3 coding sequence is TGTGCCAGCAGTTTAAGCAGGAACTACGAGCAGTACTTC. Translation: CASSLSRNYEQYF.

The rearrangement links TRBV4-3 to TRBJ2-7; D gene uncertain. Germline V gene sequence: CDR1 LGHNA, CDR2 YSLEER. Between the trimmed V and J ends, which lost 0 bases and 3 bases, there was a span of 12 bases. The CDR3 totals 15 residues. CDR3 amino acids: CASSQDQGRSYEQYF. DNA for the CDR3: TGCGCCAGCAGCCAAGATCAAGGGCGTAGCTACGAGCAGTACTTC.

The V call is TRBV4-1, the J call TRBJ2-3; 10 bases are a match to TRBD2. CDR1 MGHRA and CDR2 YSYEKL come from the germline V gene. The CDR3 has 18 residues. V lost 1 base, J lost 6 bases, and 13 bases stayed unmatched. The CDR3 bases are TGCGCCAGCAGCCAAGTACCCCTCCTAGCGGGAGCGGGGGATACGCAGTATTTT. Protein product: CASSQVPLLAGAGDTQYF.

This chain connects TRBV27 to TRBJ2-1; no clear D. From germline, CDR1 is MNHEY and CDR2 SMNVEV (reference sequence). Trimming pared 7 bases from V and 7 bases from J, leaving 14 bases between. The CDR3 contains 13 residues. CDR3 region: CASKNPPRNEQFF. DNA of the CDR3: TGTGCCAGCAAAAATCCCCCTCGGAATGAGCAGTTCTTC.

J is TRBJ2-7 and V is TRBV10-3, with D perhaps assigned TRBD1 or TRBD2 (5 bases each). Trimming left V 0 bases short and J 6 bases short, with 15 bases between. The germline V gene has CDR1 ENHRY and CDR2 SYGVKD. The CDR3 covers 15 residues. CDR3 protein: CAISESAKGTGEQYF. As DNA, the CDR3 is TGTGCCATCAGTGAGTCGGCGAAGGGGACGGGCGAGCAGTACTTC.

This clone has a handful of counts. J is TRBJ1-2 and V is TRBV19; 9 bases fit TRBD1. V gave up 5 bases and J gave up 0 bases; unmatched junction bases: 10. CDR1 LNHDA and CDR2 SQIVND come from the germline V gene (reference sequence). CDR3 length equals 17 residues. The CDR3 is CASSYVVGTGTNYGYTF. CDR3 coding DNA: TGTGCCAGTAGTTACGTGGTCGGGACAGGGACTAACTATGGCTACACCTTC.

The CDR3 protein is CAWRKGRERWHEQYF. The CDR3 DNA reads as TGTGCCTGGAGAAAAGGGCGGGAGAGGTGGCACGAGCAGTACTTC. The rearrangement joins TRBV30 to TRBJ2-7; the match to TRBD2 covers 7 bases. Trimming took 3 bases from V and 5 from J; bases not matched to a gene: 13. The CDR3 has 15 residues. Per germline, CDR1 GTSNPN and CDR2 SVGIG (reference sequence).

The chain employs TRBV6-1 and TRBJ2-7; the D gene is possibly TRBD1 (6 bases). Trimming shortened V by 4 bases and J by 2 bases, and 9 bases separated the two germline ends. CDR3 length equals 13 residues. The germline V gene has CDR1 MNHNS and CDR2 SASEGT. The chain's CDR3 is CASSVTGTYEQYF. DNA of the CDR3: TGTGCCAGCAGTGTCACAGGGACCTACGAGCAGTACTTC.

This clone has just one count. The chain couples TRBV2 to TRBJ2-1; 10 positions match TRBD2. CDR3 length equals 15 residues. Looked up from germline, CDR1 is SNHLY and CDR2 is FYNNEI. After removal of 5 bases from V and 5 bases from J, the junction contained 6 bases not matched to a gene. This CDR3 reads CASSPRTSGDNEQFF. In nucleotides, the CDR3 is TGTGCCAGCAGTCCCAGGACTAGCGGAGACAATGAGCAGTTCTTC.

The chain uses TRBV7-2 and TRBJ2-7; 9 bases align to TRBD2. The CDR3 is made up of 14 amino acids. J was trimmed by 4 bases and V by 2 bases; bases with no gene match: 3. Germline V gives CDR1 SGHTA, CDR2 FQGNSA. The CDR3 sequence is CASSLSSGIYEQYF. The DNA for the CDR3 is TGTGCCAGCAGCTTATCTAGCGGGATTTACGAGCAGTACTTC.

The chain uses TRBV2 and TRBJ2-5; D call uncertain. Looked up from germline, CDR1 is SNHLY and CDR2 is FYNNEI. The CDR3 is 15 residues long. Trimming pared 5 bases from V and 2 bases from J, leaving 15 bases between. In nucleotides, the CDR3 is TGTGCCAGCAGTCCGAAACCCCCCCGGCAAGAGACCCAGTACTTC. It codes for CASSPKPPRQETQYF.

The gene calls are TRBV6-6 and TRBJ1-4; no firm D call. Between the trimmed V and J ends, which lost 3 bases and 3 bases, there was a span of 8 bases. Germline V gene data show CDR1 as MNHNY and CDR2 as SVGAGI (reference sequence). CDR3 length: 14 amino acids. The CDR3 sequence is CASSYVAANEKLFF. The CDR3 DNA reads TGTGCCAGCAGTTATGTAGCGGCTAATGAAAAACTGTTTTTT.

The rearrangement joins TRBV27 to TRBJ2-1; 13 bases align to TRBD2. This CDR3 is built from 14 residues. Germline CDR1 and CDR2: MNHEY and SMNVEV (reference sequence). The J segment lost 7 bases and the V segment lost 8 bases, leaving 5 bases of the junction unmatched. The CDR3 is CASGRTSGSNEQFF. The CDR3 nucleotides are TGTGCCAGCGGACGGACTAGCGGGAGTAATGAGCAGTTCTTC.

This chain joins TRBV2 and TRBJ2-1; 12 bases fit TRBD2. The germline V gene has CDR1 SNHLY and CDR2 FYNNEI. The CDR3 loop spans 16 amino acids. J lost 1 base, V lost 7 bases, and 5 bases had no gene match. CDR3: CASKRGLAGSYNEQFF. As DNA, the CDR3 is TGTGCCAGCAAGAGGGGACTAGCGGGTTCCTACAATGAGCAGTTCTTC. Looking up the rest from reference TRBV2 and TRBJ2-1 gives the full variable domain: EPEVTQTPSHQVTQMGQEVILRCVPISNHLYFYWYRQILGQKVEFLVSFYNNEISEKSEIFDDQFSVERPDGSNFTLKIRSTKLEDSAMYFCASKRGLAGSYNEQFFGPGTRLTVL.